Presented here are 3 T cell receptor beta chains from one specimen sequenced in a study of T cell repertoires in cytomegalovirus infection. Antigens of these TCRs are unknown. Each CDR3 protein is one row after TCRdb ran MiXCR on the reads. The sample includes roughly 700,000 distinct CDR3 sequences, around 35% of them seen just once. The sequencing used cultured PBMCs, collected from culture after CMV antigen stimulation. The receptors stem from a human donor in good health (CMV status not recorded). Some clones in this sample may be carry-over from other donors' samples.

V gene TRBV20-1 combines with J gene TRBJ1-3; TRBD1 aligns across 8 bases. There are 19 residues in the CDR3. Germline V gene lookup returns CDR1 DFQATT and CDR2 SNEGSKA (reference sequence). V dropped 1 base and J dropped 1; count of bases not matched to a gene: 15. The CDR3 loop reads CSARGQGISSFRSGNTIYF. DNA for the CDR3: TGCAGTGCTAGAGGACAGGGGATCAGTTCGTTTAGGTCTGGAAACACCATATATTTT.

The chain couples TRBV18 to TRBJ1-2; unclear D gene. V was pared by 5 bases and J by 6 bases, with 10 bases between. This CDR3 is 12 amino acids long. CDR1 is KGHSH and CDR2 is LQKENI in the germline V gene. The CDR3 DNA reads TGTGCCAGCTCAGAGGAGAGGGATGGCTACACCTTC. Protein sequence: CASSEERDGYTF.

This clonotype occurred a few times. The chain combines TRBV12-3 or TRBV12-4 with TRBJ2-3; D tentatively reads TRBD1 or TRBD2 (5 bases each). The V gene lost 4 bases and the J gene lost 3 bases, with 8 bases spanning the gap. CDR3 length equals 13 residues. CDR3 in DNA: TGTGCCAGCAGTTGGGACGTAACAGATACGCAGTATTTT. Its protein is CASSWDVTDTQYF.